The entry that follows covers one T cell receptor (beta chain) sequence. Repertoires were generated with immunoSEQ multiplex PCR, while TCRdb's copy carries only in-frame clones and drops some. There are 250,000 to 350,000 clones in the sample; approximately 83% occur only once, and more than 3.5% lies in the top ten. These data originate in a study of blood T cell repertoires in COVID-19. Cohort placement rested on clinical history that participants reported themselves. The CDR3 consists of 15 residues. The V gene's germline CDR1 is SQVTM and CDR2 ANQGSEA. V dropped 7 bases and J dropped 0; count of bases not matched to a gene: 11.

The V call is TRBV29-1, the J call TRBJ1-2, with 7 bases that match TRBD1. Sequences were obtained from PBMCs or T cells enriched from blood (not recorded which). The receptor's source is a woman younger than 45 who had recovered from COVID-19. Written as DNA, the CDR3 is TGCAGCGCCCGTGTACAGGGGACGGCTAACTATGGCTACACCTTC. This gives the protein CSARVQGTANYGYTF.